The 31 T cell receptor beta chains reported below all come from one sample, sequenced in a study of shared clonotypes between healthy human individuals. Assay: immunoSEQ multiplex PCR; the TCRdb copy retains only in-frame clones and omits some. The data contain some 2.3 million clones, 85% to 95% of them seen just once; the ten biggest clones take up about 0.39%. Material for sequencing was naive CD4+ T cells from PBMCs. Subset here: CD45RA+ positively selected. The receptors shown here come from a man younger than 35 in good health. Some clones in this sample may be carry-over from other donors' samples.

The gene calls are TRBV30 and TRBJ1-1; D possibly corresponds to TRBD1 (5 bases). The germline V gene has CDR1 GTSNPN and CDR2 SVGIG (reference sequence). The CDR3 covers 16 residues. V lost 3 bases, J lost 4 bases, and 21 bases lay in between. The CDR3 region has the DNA TGTGCCTGGAGAGATTACGGGAGACAGAGCGGCACTGAAGCTTTCTTT. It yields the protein CAWRDYGRQSGTEAFF.

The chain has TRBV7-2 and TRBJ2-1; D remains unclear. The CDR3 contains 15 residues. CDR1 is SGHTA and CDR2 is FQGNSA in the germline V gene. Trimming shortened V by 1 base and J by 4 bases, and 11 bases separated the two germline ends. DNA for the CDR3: TGTGCCAGCAGCTTAGGGCCTACACAGTACAATGAGCAGTTCTTC. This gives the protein CASSLGPTQYNEQFF.

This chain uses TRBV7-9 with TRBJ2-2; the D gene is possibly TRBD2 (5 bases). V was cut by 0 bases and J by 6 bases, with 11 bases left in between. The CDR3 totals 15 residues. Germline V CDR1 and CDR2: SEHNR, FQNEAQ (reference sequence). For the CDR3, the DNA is TGTGCCAGCAGCTTAGCCGGAGGATGGTCCGGGGAGCTGTTTTTT. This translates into CASSLAGGWSGELFF. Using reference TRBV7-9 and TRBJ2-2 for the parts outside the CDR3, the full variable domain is DTGVSQNPRHKITKRGQNVTFRCDPISEHNRLYWYRQTLGQGPEFLTYFQNEAQLEKSRLLSDRFSAERPKGSFSTLEIQRTEQGDSAMYLCASSLAGGWSGELFFGEGSRLTVL.

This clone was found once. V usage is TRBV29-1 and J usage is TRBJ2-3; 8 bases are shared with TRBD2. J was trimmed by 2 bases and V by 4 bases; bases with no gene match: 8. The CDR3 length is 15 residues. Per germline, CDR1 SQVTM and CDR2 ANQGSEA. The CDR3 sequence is CSVVLREGHTDTQYF. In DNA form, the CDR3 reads TGCAGCGTTGTCTTACGGGAGGGCCACACAGATACGCAGTATTTT.

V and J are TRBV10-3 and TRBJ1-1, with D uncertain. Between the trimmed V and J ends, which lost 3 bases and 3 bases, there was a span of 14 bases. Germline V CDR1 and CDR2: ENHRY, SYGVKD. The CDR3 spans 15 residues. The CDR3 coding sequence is TGTGCCATCAGTGACATTGGAAAAGGGTACACTGAAGCTTTCTTT. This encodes CAISDIGKGYTEAFF.

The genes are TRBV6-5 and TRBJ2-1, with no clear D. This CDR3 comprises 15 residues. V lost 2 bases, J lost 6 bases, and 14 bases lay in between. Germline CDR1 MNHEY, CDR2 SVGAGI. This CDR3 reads CASSYLPGSGNEQFF. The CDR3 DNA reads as TGTGCCAGCAGTTACCTACCAGGTTCGGGCAATGAGCAGTTCTTC.

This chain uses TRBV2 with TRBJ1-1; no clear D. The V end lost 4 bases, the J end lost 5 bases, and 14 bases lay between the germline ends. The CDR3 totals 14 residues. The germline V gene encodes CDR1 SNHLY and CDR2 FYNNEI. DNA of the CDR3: TGTGCCAGCAGTGGTGAGTCAGGTGGTACTGAAGCTTTCTTT. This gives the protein CASSGESGGTEAFF. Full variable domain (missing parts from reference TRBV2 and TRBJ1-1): EPEVTQTPSHQVTQMGQEVILRCVPISNHLYFYWYRQILGQKVEFLVSFYNNEISEKSEIFDDQFSVERPDGSNFTLKIRSTKLEDSAMYFCASSGESGGTEAFFGQGTRLTVV.

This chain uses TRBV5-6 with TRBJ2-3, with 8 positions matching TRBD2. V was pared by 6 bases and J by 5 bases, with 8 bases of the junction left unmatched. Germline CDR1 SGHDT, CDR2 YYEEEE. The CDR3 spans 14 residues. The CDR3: CASTGSGIRDTQYF. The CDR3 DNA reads TGTGCCAGCACGGGTAGCGGGATTAGAGATACGCAGTATTTT.

CDR3 loop: CASSRTVNEKLFF. The CDR3 DNA reads TGTGCCAGTAGCAGGACAGTCAATGAAAAACTGTTTTTT. This chain links TRBV19 with TRBJ1-4; tentatively, D is TRBD1 (6 bases). The CDR3 consists of 13 residues. V was cut by 6 bases and J by 5 bases, with 10 bases left in between. Germline V gene data show CDR1 as LNHDA and CDR2 as SQIVND (reference sequence).

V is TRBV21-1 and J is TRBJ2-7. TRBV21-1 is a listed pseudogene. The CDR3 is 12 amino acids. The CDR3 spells CASKGEGYEQYF. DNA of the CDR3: TGTGCCAGCAAAGGAGAGGGGTACGAGCAGTACTTC.

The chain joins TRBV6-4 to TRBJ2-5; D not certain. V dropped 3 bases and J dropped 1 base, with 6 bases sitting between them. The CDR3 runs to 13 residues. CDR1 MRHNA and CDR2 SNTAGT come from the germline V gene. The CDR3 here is CASSEAAQETQYF. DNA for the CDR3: TGTGCCAGCAGTGAGGCAGCCCAAGAGACCCAGTACTTC.

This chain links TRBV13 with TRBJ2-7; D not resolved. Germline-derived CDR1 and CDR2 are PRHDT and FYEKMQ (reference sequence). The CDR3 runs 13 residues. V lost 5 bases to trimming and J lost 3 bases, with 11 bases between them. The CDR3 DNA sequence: TGTGCCAGCAGCCCCCGGATGGGCTACGAGCAGTACTTC. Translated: CASSPRMGYEQYF.

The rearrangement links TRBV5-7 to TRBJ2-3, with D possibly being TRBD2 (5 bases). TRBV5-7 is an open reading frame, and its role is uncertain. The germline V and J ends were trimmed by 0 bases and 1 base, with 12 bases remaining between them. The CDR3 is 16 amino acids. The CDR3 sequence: CASSLVGGSRTDTQYF. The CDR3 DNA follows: TGTGCCAGCAGCTTGGTTGGCGGGTCTCGCACAGATACGCAGTATTTT.

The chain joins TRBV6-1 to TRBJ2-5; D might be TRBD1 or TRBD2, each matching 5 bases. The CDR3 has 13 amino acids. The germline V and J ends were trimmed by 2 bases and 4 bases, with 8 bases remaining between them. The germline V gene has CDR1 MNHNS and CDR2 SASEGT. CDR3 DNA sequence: TGTGCCAGCAGTGAAAGAGGGGTAGAGACCCAGTACTTC. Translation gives CASSERGVETQYF.

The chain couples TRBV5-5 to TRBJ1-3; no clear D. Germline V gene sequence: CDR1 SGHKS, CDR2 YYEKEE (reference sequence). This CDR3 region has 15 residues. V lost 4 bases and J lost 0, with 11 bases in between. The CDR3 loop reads CASSGRVGSGNTIYF. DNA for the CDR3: TGTGCCAGCAGCGGCCGGGTCGGCTCTGGAAACACCATATATTTT.

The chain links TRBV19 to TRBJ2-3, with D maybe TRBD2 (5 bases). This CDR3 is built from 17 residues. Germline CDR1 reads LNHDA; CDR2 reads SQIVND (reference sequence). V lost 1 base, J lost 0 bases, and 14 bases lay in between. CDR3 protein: CASSIVTSRTSTDTQYF. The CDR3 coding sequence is TGTGCCAGTAGTATAGTTACAAGCCGGACTAGCACAGATACGCAGTATTTT.

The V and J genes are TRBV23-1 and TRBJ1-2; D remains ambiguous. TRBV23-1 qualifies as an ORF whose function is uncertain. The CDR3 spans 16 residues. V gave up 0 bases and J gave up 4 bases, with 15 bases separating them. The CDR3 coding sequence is TGCGCCAGCAGTCAATCGAGTTTTTTACCCCCCTATGGCTACACCTTC. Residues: CASSQSSFLPPYGYTF.

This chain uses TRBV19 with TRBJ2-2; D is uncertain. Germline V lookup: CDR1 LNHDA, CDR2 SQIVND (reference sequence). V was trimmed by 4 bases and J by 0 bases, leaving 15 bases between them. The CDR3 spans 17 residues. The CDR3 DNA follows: TGTGCCAGTAGTACAGGCCCCCGGGCCACGAACACCGGGGAGCTGTTTTTT. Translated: CASSTGPRATNTGELFF.

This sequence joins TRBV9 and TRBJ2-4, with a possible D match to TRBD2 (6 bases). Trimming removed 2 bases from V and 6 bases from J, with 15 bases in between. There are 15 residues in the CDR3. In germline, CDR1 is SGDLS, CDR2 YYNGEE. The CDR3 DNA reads TGTGCCAGCAGCGTCAGGGCCGCGGAGGGAAACATTCAGTACTTC. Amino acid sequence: CASSVRAAEGNIQYF.

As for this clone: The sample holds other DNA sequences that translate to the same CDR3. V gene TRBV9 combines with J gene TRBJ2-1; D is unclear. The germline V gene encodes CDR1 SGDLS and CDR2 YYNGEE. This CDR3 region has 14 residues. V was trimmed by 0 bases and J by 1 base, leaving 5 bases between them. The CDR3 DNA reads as TGTGCCAGCAGCGTAGGCGGTTCCTACAATGAGCAGTTCTTC. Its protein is CASSVGGSYNEQFF.

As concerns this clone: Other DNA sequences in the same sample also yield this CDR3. The CDR3 coding sequence is TGTGCCAGCAGTCCCCAGGGGGACTATGGCTACACCTTC. Amino acid sequence: CASSPQGDYGYTF. The chain is built from TRBV28 and TRBJ1-2; 7 positions match TRBD1. Trimming cost V 5 bases and J 3 bases; bases outside gene matches: 3. This CDR3 spans 13 amino acids. The germline CDR1 and CDR2 sequences are MDHEN and SYDVKM.

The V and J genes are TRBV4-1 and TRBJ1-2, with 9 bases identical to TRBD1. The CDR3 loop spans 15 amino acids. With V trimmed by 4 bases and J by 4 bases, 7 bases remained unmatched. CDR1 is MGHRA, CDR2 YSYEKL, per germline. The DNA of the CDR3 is TGCGCCAGCAGCCGAAGGACAGGGGAAGGCTATGGCTACACCTTC. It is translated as CASSRRTGEGYGYTF.

The CDR3 spells CASSVERAPAYNEQFF. CDR3 in DNA: TGTGCCAGCAGCGTAGAAAGGGCTCCGGCCTACAATGAGCAGTTCTTC. J is TRBJ2-1 and V is TRBV9; D is unresolved. V was pared by 0 bases and J by 2 bases, with 12 bases between. Germline CDR1 and CDR2: SGDLS and YYNGEE. The CDR3 is 16 amino acids.

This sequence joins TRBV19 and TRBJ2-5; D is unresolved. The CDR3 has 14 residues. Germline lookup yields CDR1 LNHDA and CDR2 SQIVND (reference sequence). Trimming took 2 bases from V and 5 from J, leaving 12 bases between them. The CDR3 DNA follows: TGTGCCAGTAGTATAACGGCAGGTGGGGAGACCCAGTACTTC. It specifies CASSITAGGETQYF.

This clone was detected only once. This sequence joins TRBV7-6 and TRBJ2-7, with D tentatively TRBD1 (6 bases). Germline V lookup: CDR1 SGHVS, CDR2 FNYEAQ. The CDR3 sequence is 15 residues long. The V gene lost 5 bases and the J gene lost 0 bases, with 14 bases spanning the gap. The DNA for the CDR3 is TGTGCCAGCAGCCGGGCTCGACAGGACTCCTACGAGCAGTACTTC. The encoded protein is CASSRARQDSYEQYF.

CDR3 sequence reads: CASSLGQNSYNEQFF. DNA for the CDR3: TGTGCCAGCTCCCTAGGACAGAACTCCTACAATGAGCAGTTCTTC. This sequence joins TRBV18 and TRBJ2-1, with a possible D match to TRBD1 (6 bases). Germline CDR1 KGHSH, CDR2 LQKENI. The CDR3 sequence is 15 residues long. V dropped 6 bases and J dropped 0 bases, with 12 bases sitting between them.

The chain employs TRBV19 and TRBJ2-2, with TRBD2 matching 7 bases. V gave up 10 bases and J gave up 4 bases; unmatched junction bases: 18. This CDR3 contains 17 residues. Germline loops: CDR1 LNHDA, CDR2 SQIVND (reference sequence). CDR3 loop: CATPSAGAGVGTGELFF. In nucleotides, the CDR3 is TGTGCCACCCCGTCCGCCGGGGCGGGAGTGGGCACCGGGGAGCTGTTTTTT. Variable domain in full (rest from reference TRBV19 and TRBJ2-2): DGGITQSPKYLFRKEGQNVTLSCEQNLNHDAMYWYRQDPGQGLRLIYYSQIVNDFQKGDIAEGYSVSREKKESFPLTVTSAQKNPTAFYLCATPSAGAGVGTGELFFGEGSRLTVL.

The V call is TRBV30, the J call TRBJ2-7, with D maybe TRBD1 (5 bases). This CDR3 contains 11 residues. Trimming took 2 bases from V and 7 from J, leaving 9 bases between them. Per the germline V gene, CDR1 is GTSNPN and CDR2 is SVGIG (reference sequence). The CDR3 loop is CAWSTNREQYF. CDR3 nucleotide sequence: TGTGCCTGGAGTACCAACAGGGAGCAGTACTTC.

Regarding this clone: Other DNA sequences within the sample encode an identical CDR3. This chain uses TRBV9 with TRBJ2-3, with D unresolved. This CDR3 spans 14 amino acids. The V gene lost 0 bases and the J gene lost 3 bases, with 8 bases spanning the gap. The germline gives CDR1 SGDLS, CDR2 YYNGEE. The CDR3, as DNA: TGTGCCAGCAGCGTAGTAGCCACGACAGATACGCAGTATTTT. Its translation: CASSVVATTDTQYF. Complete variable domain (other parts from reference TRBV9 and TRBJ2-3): DSGVTQTPKHLITATGQRVTLRCSPRSGDLSVYWYQQSLDQGLQFLIQYYNGEERAKGNILERFSAQQFPDLHSELNLSSLELGDSALYFCASSVVATTDTQYFGPGTRLTVL.

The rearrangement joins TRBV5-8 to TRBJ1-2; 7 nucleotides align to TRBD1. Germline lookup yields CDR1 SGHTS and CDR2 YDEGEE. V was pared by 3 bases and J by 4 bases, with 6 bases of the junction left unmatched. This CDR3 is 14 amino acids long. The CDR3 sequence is CASSSTGVTYGYTF. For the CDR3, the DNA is TGTGCCAGCAGCTCTACAGGGGTAACCTATGGCTACACCTTC.

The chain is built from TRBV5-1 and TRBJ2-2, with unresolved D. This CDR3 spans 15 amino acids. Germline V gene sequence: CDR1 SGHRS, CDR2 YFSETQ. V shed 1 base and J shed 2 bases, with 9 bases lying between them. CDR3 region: CASSLMGYNTGELFF. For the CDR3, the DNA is TGCGCCAGCAGCTTGATGGGGTACAACACCGGGGAGCTGTTTTTT.